One sample yielded the 27 T cell receptor beta chains listed below, sequenced in a study of blood T cell repertoires in COVID-19. Repertoires were generated with immunoSEQ multiplex PCR, while TCRdb's copy carries only in-frame clones and drops some. Of approximately 400,000 clones in the sample, 88% are singletons; the top ten hold 10% to 15%. Sequenced: peripheral blood. All receptors come from a woman aged 45-59 years with COVID-19, enrolled during active disease.

This sequence joins TRBV7-6 and TRBJ2-7; 7 nucleotides line up with TRBD2. Germline CDR1 and CDR2: SGHVS and FNYEAQ. The CDR3 runs to 13 residues. With V trimmed by 3 bases and J by 9 bases, 8 bases remained unmatched. In DNA, the CDR3 is TGTGCCAGCAGCTTGCGACTAGCAGGTCTGCAGTACTTC. Amino acid sequence: CASSLRLAGLQYF.

CDR3 bases: TGCGCCAGCAGCCTGGACAACCCTTCCTTATCTGGAAACACCATATATTTT. Translated: CASSLDNPSLSGNTIYF. The chain carries TRBV5-1 and TRBJ1-3; tentatively, D is TRBD1 (5 bases). This CDR3 spans 17 amino acids. V shed 4 bases and J shed 1 base, with 18 bases lying between them. Germline assignment: CDR1 SGHRS and CDR2 YFSETQ.

The gene calls are TRBV30 and TRBJ2-7; TRBD1 matches at 8 bases. Germline CDR1 reads GTSNPN; CDR2 reads SVGIG (reference sequence). The trim removed 5 bases at V and 6 bases at J, leaving 3 bases unmatched. The CDR3 is 11 residues long. This CDR3 is CAWGQGGEQYF. The CDR3, as DNA: TGTGCCTGGGGACAGGGCGGCGAGCAGTACTTC.

The rearrangement uses TRBV6-5 and TRBJ1-2; 8 nucleotides agree with TRBD1. Germline V CDR1 and CDR2: MNHEY, SVGAGI. The ends lost 6 bases at V and 9 bases at J; junction bases unmatched: 6. The CDR3 extends over 12 amino acids. The CDR3 bases are TGTGCCAGCAGCCAGCGACAGGGGAGCTACACCTTC. It codes for CASSQRQGSYTF.

The chain carries TRBV18 and TRBJ1-6; 8 bases are shared with TRBD1. V was clipped by 2 bases and J by 8 bases; unmatched bases: 8. The germline gives CDR1 KGHSH, CDR2 LQKENI. The CDR3 has 16 amino acids. DNA of the CDR3: TGTGCCAGCTCACCATGGTTTGGACAGGGCTATTCACCCCTCCACTTT. It encodes CASSPWFGQGYSPLHF. Using reference TRBV18 and TRBJ1-6 for the parts outside the CDR3, the full variable domain is NAGVMQNPRHLVRRRGQEARLRCSPMKGHSHVYWYRQLPEEGLKFMVYLQKENIIDESGMPKERFSAEFPKEGPSILRIQQVVRGDSAAYFCASSPWFGQGYSPLHFGNGTRLTVT.

This clone has only one observation. The V gene is TRBV4-1, the J gene TRBJ1-3; TRBD1 agrees at 8 bases. Trimming cost V 1 base and J 6 bases; bases outside gene matches: 8. CDR3 length equals 16 residues. Germline V gene lookup returns CDR1 MGHRA and CDR2 YSYEKL. For the CDR3, the DNA is TGCGCCAGCAGCCAAGGTTTAAGACAGGGGATAAACACCATATATTTT. It yields the protein CASSQGLRQGINTIYF.

V usage is TRBV5-1 and J usage is TRBJ2-7; TRBD2 aligns across 8 bases. The length of the CDR3 is 14 residues. The ends lost 1 base at V and 6 bases at J; junction bases unmatched: 6. CDR1 is SGHRS, CDR2 YFSETQ, per germline. The CDR3 reads CASSLLAGGSEQYF. CDR3 sequence (DNA): TGCGCCAGCAGCTTGCTGGCGGGGGGCAGCGAGCAGTACTTC.

The chain uses TRBV28 and TRBJ2-5; a possible D gene is TRBD1 (6 bases). This CDR3 spans 14 amino acids. V was pared by 6 bases and J by 2 bases, with 13 bases between. CDR1 and CDR2 from the germline V gene are MDHEN and SYDVKM. CDR3 residues: CASSPGAVQETQYF. The CDR3 nucleotides are TGTGCCAGCAGCCCAGGGGCTGTTCAAGAGACCCAGTACTTC.

The gene calls are TRBV6-1 and TRBJ2-2; D is perhaps TRBD2 (6 bases). Germline assignment: CDR1 MNHNS and CDR2 SASEGT. The length of the CDR3 is 16 residues. V lost 1 base to trimming and J lost 7 bases, with 16 bases between them. The CDR3, as DNA: TGTGCCAGCAGTGAAGTGGACTTATTGGAGGGCGGGGAGCTGTTTTTT. It encodes CASSEVDLLEGGELFF.

The chain joins TRBV28 to TRBJ2-7; 8 bases line up with TRBD2. The length of the CDR3 is 16 residues. After removal of 5 bases from V and 3 bases from J, the junction contained 12 bases not matched to a gene. CDR1 is MDHEN, CDR2 SYDVKM, per germline. CDR3: CASSPLGGALVYEQYF. Written as DNA, the CDR3 is TGTGCCAGCAGTCCCCTCGGGGGGGCGCTAGTCTACGAGCAGTACTTC.

The chain is built from TRBV5-1 and TRBJ1-3; TRBD1 is a possible D gene (6 bases). In germline, CDR1 is SGHRS, CDR2 YFSETQ. V dropped 7 bases and J dropped 0 bases, with 14 bases sitting between them. This CDR3 is 15 amino acids long. The CDR3 region has the DNA TGCGCCAGCGCCTCGGACAGTTTCTCTGGAAACACCATATATTTT. This encodes CASASDSFSGNTIYF.

The chain is built from TRBV5-1 and TRBJ1-2; 9 bases are shared with TRBD1. Germline values: CDR1 SGHRS, CDR2 YFSETQ. V was clipped by 2 bases and J by 7 bases; unmatched bases: 9. CDR3 length: 15 residues. CDR3 sequence (DNA): TGCGCCAGCAGCTTTACGGGACAGGGAGAATTTGGCTACACCTTC. Translated: CASSFTGQGEFGYTF.

The chain uses TRBV10-3 and TRBJ2-5; TRBD2 might be the D (7 bases). Trimming left V 0 bases short and J 6 bases short, with 17 bases between. Per the germline V gene, CDR1 is ENHRY and CDR2 is SYGVKD. This CDR3 spans 16 amino acids. The CDR3 is CAISESPPGGSKTQYF. The CDR3 DNA follows: TGTGCCATCAGTGAGTCGCCCCCGGGGGGCTCTAAGACCCAGTACTTC.

The V gene is TRBV29-1, the J gene TRBJ1-5; D possibly corresponds to TRBD1 (5 bases). The CDR3 has 14 amino acids. Looked up from germline, CDR1 is SQVTM and CDR2 is ANQGSEA. The V and J ends lost 7 bases and 4 bases respectively, with 17 bases between them. CDR3 loop: CSASLTASNQPQHF. The DNA of the CDR3 is TGCAGCGCCTCATTGACAGCTTCTAATCAGCCCCAGCATTTT. Using reference TRBV29-1 and TRBJ1-5 for the parts outside the CDR3, the full variable domain is SAVISQKPSRDICQRGTSLTIQCQVDSQVTMMFWYRQQPGQSLTLIATANQGSEATYESGFVIDKFPISRPNLTFSTLTVSNMSPEDSSIYLCSASLTASNQPQHFGDGTRLSIL.

V is TRBV5-8 and J is TRBJ1-4, with D hard to call. The CDR3 sequence is 14 residues long. V lost 2 bases and J lost 4, with 9 bases in between. Germline V gene data show CDR1 as SGHTS and CDR2 as YDEGEE. The CDR3 nucleotides read TGTGCCAGCAGCTTCGGGATTCTTAATGAAAAACTGTTTTTT. It encodes CASSFGILNEKLFF.

The chain carries TRBV3-1 (or the pseudogene TRBV3-2) and TRBJ1-3; D gene ambiguous. V lost 2 bases and J 0 bases, leaving 11 bases between the germline ends. The CDR3 covers 16 residues. CDR1 and CDR2 from the germline V gene are LGHDT and YNNKEL (reference sequence). CDR3 region: CASSQSSFSSGNTIYF. The CDR3 nucleotides are TGTGCCAGCAGCCAAAGTAGCTTTAGCTCTGGAAACACCATATATTTT.

The chain employs TRBV10-3 and TRBJ2-3, with TRBD2 matching over 10 bases. The CDR3 runs 16 residues. V was pared by 0 bases and J by 6 bases, with 6 bases of the junction left unmatched. The germline V gene has CDR1 ENHRY and CDR2 SYGVKD. CDR3 sequence: CAISESSGGAYDTQYF. The CDR3 nucleotides are TGTGCCATCAGTGAGTCGAGCGGGGGGGCATACGATACGCAGTATTTT.

The chain employs TRBV27 and TRBJ2-1, with a weak D call TRBD2 (7 bases). With 9 bases removed from V and 4 bases from J, the gap between germline ends came to 19 bases. The CDR3 runs 15 residues. Germline V gives CDR1 MNHEY, CDR2 SMNVEV (reference sequence). CDR3 region: CASWTRRGPYNEQFF. The CDR3 DNA reads as TGTGCCAGTTGGACTAGGCGGGGGCCGTACAATGAGCAGTTCTTC.

V is TRBV19 and J is TRBJ2-3; no definite D call. Germline CDR1 reads LNHDA; CDR2 reads SQIVND (reference sequence). Trimming left V 1 base short and J 5 bases short, with 4 bases between. CDR3 size: 12 residues. The CDR3 sequence is CASSIGEDTQYF. Here the CDR3 DNA reads TGTGCCAGTAGTATAGGAGAAGATACGCAGTATTTT.

This chain uses TRBV4-1 with TRBJ2-3; TRBD2 matches at 7 bases. The V segment lost 2 bases and the J segment 1 base; nucleotides outside the gene matches: 9. This CDR3 has 17 residues. Looked up from germline, CDR1 is MGHRA and CDR2 is YSYEKL. CDR3: CASSQWGGRIGTDTQYF. In DNA form, the CDR3 reads TGCGCCAGCAGCCAATGGGGGGGGAGAATTGGCACAGATACGCAGTATTTT.

The J gene is TRBJ2-2, the V gene TRBV5-1, with D possibly matching TRBD1 (5 bases). The CDR3 extends over 13 amino acids. Germline CDR1 SGHRS, CDR2 YFSETQ. Trimming stripped 0 bases from V and 7 bases from J, with 7 bases between. The CDR3 sequence is CASSLGQSGELFF. The CDR3 region has the DNA TGCGCCAGCAGCTTGGGACAGAGCGGGGAGCTGTTTTTT.

The gene calls are TRBV27 and TRBJ2-5; TRBD1 matches 9 bases. The V segment lost 6 bases and the J segment 2 bases; nucleotides outside the gene matches: 4. CDR1 and CDR2 (germline): MNHEY, SMNVEV (reference sequence). This CDR3 is built from 14 residues. The CDR3 DNA reads as TGTGCCAGCAGCTTCGGACAGGGGCAAGAGACCCAGTACTTC. Translation: CASSFGQGQETQYF.

The V call is TRBV5-4, the J call TRBJ2-6; 9 nucleotides line up with TRBD1. J gave up 7 bases and V 3 bases, and 8 bases lay outside the gene matches. The germline CDR1 and CDR2 sequences are SGHNT and YYREEE (reference sequence). The CDR3 runs 16 residues. CDR3 DNA sequence: TGTGCCAGCAGCTCCCGGACAGGGGTGGAAGCCAACGTCCTGACTTTC. This codes for CASSSRTGVEANVLTF. The full variable domain, rest sourced from reference TRBV5-4 and TRBJ2-6, is ETGVTQSPTHLIKTRGQQVTLRCSSQSGHNTVSWYQQALGQGPQFIFQYYREEENGRGNFPPRFSGLQFPNYSSELNVNALELDDSALYLCASSSRTGVEANVLTFGAGSRLTVL.

The J gene is TRBJ1-4, the V gene TRBV4-2, with 8 bases aligning to TRBD1. CDR3 length: 15 residues. J gave up 8 bases and V 0 bases, and 5 bases lay outside the gene matches. CDR1 and CDR2 from the germline V gene are LGHNA and YNFKEQ. This CDR3 is CASSQEGQEREKLFF. CDR3 coding DNA: TGTGCCAGCAGCCAAGAGGGACAGGAGAGGGAAAAACTGTTTTTT.

The chain recombines TRBV16 with TRBJ2-7; D is uncertain. This CDR3 contains 12 residues. Germline V gene data show CDR1 as KGHSY and CDR2 as FQNENV. V shed 4 bases and J shed 4 bases, with 8 bases lying between them. The CDR3 reads CASSRYIYEQYF. DNA for the CDR3: TGTGCCAGCAGCCGATACATATACGAGCAGTACTTC.

This clone was seen only a few times. The J gene is TRBJ1-1, the V gene TRBV5-4; perhaps TRBD1 as D (6 bases). There are 12 residues in the CDR3. CDR1 is SGHNT and CDR2 is YYREEE in the germline V gene (reference sequence). Trimming shortened V by 5 bases and J by 8 bases, and 13 bases separated the two germline ends. CDR3 in amino acids: CASRTQTGEAFF. The CDR3 DNA sequence: TGTGCCAGCAGAACTCAGACAGGCGAAGCTTTCTTT.

This chain connects TRBV4-1 to TRBJ2-2, with 7 bases lining up with TRBD2. The V gene's germline CDR1 is MGHRA and CDR2 YSYEKL. With 0 bases clipped from V and 0 bases from J, the junction kept 16 bases outside the gene matches. The CDR3 is 21 amino acids. In DNA, the CDR3 is TGCGCCAGCAGCCAAGAAAGACTAGCTGGGCCCTTTGTCGCGAACACCGGGGAGCTGTTTTTT. Its protein is CASSQERLAGPFVANTGELFF.